One and the same sample provided the 29 T cell receptor beta chains below, sequenced in a study of blood T cell repertoires in COVID-19. The method was immunoSEQ multiplex PCR; TCRdb's version includes in-frame clones alone and lacks a portion of them. The sample contains roughly 430,000 clones, around 90% of which appear only once. What was sequenced was PBMCs or T cells enriched from blood (not recorded which). These receptors all stem from a woman between 40 and 50 years old with acute COVID-19.

The chain recombines TRBV30 with TRBJ1-2, with 7 bases matching TRBD1. V shed 3 bases, J shed 5 bases, and the junction held 6 bases outside the gene matches. In germline, CDR1 is GTSNPN, CDR2 SVGIG (reference sequence). The CDR3 runs 13 residues. DNA for the CDR3: TGTGCCTGGAGGGGGGACAGAATTTATGGCTACACCTTC. This gives the protein CAWRGDRIYGYTF.

The chain's CDR3 is CASSLQGFLGQPQHF. The CDR3 region has the DNA TGTGCCAGCAGCTTGCAGGGGTTTTTGGGACAGCCCCAGCATTTT. V and J are TRBV5-6 and TRBJ1-5; tentative D call: TRBD1 (6 bases). The CDR3 has 15 amino acids. The V gene lost 1 base and the J gene lost 7 bases, with 15 bases spanning the gap. Germline V gene sequence: CDR1 SGHDT, CDR2 YYEEEE.

This clone occurred once. The chain links TRBV6-5 to TRBJ1-2, with 9 bases fitting TRBD1. Unmatched junction bases numbered 8, after V lost 8 bases and J lost 1 base. This CDR3 spans 15 amino acids. CDR1 MNHEY and CDR2 SVGAGI come from the germline V gene. CDR3 protein: CASFGQGRYNYGYTF. CDR3 nucleotides: TGTGCCAGCTTCGGACAGGGGAGGTATAACTATGGCTACACCTTC.

The V call is TRBV5-1, the J call TRBJ1-6, with a tentative D call TRBD1 (5 bases). The CDR3 has 15 residues. V shed 0 bases and J shed 5 bases, with 9 bases lying between them. CDR1 is SGHRS, CDR2 YFSETQ, per germline. The CDR3 here is CASSLAPGNNSPLHF. For the CDR3, the DNA is TGCGCCAGCAGCTTGGCGCCAGGGAATAATTCACCCCTCCACTTT.

V usage is TRBV20-1 and J usage is TRBJ2-1, with 7 bases that match TRBD2. V shed 3 bases and J 2 bases; nucleotides not matched to a gene: 13. Germline V lookup: CDR1 DFQATT, CDR2 SNEGSKA (reference sequence). The CDR3 is 17 amino acids. The CDR3 protein is CSASRDQAGPTYNEQFF. DNA of the CDR3: TGCAGTGCTAGTAGGGACCAAGCGGGGCCGACCTACAATGAGCAGTTCTTC.

This clone has a single count. The chain is built from TRBV3-1 (or the pseudogene TRBV3-2) and TRBJ2-3; 12 bases line up with TRBD2. The CDR3 is made up of 16 amino acids. The J segment lost 6 bases and the V segment lost 1 base, leaving 5 bases of the junction unmatched. Germline-derived CDR1 and CDR2 are LGHDT and YNNKEL (reference sequence). The CDR3 sequence is CASSQGRTSGEDTQYF. In DNA form, the CDR3 reads TGTGCCAGCAGCCAAGGCCGGACTAGCGGGGAGGATACGCAGTATTTT.

This clone has a single count. V gene TRBV3-1 (or the pseudogene TRBV3-2) combines with J gene TRBJ1-2; 9 positions match TRBD1. The CDR3 contains 16 residues. Germline V gene data show CDR1 as LGHDT and CDR2 as YNNKEL (reference sequence). V shed 4 bases, J shed 4 bases, and the junction held 10 bases outside the gene matches. The CDR3 region is CASSPIPDRGPYGYTF. In nucleotides, the CDR3 is TGTGCCAGCAGCCCGATTCCGGACAGGGGCCCCTATGGCTACACCTTC.

The V and J genes are TRBV7-9 and TRBJ2-1; 8 bases agree with TRBD1. The CDR3 length is 14 residues. Germline V gene lookup returns CDR1 SEHNR and CDR2 FQNEAQ (reference sequence). Trimming took 5 bases from V and 8 from J; bases not matched to a gene: 8. The CDR3 sequence is CASSPWTGTDEQFF. CDR3 DNA: TGTGCCAGCAGCCCCTGGACAGGGACCGATGAGCAGTTCTTC.

A remark on this clone: Other DNA sequences within the sample encode an identical CDR3. The chain links TRBV7-9 to TRBJ2-5; 8 bases are shared with TRBD1. The CDR3 contains 14 residues. Germline V gives CDR1 SEHNR, CDR2 FQNEAQ (reference sequence). J was trimmed by 2 bases and V by 5 bases; bases with no gene match: 4. This CDR3 is CASSAGTGQETQYF. CDR3 in DNA: TGTGCCAGCAGCGCTGGGACAGGTCAAGAGACCCAGTACTTC.

This clone was counted a single time. J is TRBJ2-3 and V is TRBV4-1; 7 positions agree with TRBD2. Losses at the gene ends were 2 bases for V and 4 bases for J; bases not matched to a gene: 6. The CDR3 loop spans 15 amino acids. Per the germline V gene, CDR1 is MGHRA and CDR2 is YSYEKL. The CDR3 loop reads CASSQRTSDADTQYF. The CDR3 DNA follows: TGCGCCAGCAGCCAACGCACTAGCGACGCAGATACGCAGTATTTT.

J is TRBJ2-3 and V is TRBV3-1 (or the pseudogene TRBV3-2); 9 bases match TRBD2. The germline gives CDR1 LGHDT, CDR2 YNNKEL (reference sequence). The CDR3 has 17 residues. V was clipped by 3 bases and J by 5 bases; unmatched bases: 12. The CDR3 protein is CASSQALGGGGQDTQYF. CDR3 nucleotides: TGTGCCAGCAGCCAGGCCTTAGGCGGGGGGGGTCAAGATACGCAGTATTTT.

This clone was counted a few times. The rearrangement joins TRBV6-2 or TRBV6-3 to TRBJ1-6; D gene ambiguous. The CDR3 sequence is 15 residues long. Germline V gene sequence: CDR1 MNHEY, CDR2 SVGEGT. Trimming shortened V by 6 bases and J by 7 bases, and 16 bases separated the two germline ends. CDR3 sequence reads: CASSQDYNSNSPLHF. CDR3 nucleotide sequence: TGTGCCAGCAGCCAGGACTATAATTCAAATTCACCCCTCCACTTT.

This clone was seen just once. The rearrangement joins TRBV11-2 to TRBJ1-3; possible D gene TRBD1, 5 bases. Germline V lookup: CDR1 SGHAT, CDR2 FQNNGV. The CDR3 extends over 16 amino acids. V lost 5 bases to trimming and J lost 0 bases, with 14 bases between them. Here the CDR3 DNA reads TGTGCCAGCAGCCCAGGGCAGGAACACTCTGGAAACACCATATATTTT. Its translation is CASSPGQEHSGNTIYF. The full variable domain, with the rest looked up from reference TRBV11-2 and TRBJ1-3, is EAGVAQSPRYKIIEKRQSVAFWCNPISGHATLYWYQQILGQGPKLLIQFQNNGVVDDSQLPKDRFSAERLKGVDSTLKIQPAKLEDSAVYLCASSPGQEHSGNTIYFGEGSWLTVV.

J is TRBJ2-7 and V is TRBV5-5; 11 bases fit TRBD1. V lost 3 bases to trimming and J lost 7 bases; unmatched junction nucleotides: 6. The CDR3 runs to 14 residues. Germline loops: CDR1 SGHKS, CDR2 YYEKEE (reference sequence). CDR3: CASSWGTGGNEQYF. In DNA, the CDR3 is TGTGCCAGCAGCTGGGGGACAGGGGGGAATGAGCAGTACTTC. Full variable domain (outside the CDR3, taken from reference TRBV5-5 and TRBJ2-7): DAGVTQSPTHLIKTRGQQVTLRCSPISGHKSVSWYQQVLGQGPQFIFQYYEKEERGRGNFPDRFSARQFPNYSSELNVNALLLGDSALYLCASSWGTGGNEQYFGPGTRLTVT.

In its sample, this clone was seen a few times. The J gene is TRBJ1-5, the V gene TRBV6-6, with a tentative D call TRBD1 (6 bases). V lost 6 bases and J lost 2, with 17 bases in between. The CDR3 consists of 16 residues. Germline V gene sequence: CDR1 MNHNY, CDR2 SVGAGI (reference sequence). The CDR3 loop reads CASSPDSLGGNQPQHF. CDR3 coding DNA: TGTGCCAGCAGCCCGGACAGCCTTGGAGGCAATCAGCCCCAGCATTTT.

This clone was observed a single time. The chain employs TRBV30 and TRBJ1-6, with D unresolved. This CDR3 contains 12 residues. Germline lookup yields CDR1 GTSNPN and CDR2 SVGIG (reference sequence). Trimming stripped 1 base from V and 7 bases from J, with 5 bases between. The DNA for the CDR3 is TGTGCCTGGAGTGACAGCAATTCACCCCTCCACTTT. It encodes CAWSDSNSPLHF.

The J gene is TRBJ2-7, the V gene TRBV6-2 or TRBV6-3; 16 nucleotides align to TRBD2. The length of the CDR3 is 17 residues. Germline CDR1 reads MNHEY; CDR2 reads SVGEGT. Trimming took 5 bases from V and 7 from J; bases not matched to a gene: 11. The CDR3 nucleotides are TGTGCCAGCAGTCGGTTGGGACTAGCGGGGGGGCCGGAAGAGCAGTACTTC. It translates to CASSRLGLAGGPEEQYF.

The rearrangement joins TRBV19 to TRBJ1-5, with TRBD1 identical over 8 bases. Looked up from germline, CDR1 is LNHDA and CDR2 is SQIVND (reference sequence). V shed 6 bases, J shed 7 bases, and the junction held 20 bases outside the gene matches. The CDR3 contains 18 residues. CDR3 in amino acids: CASSDLQGGGRRSQPQHF. The CDR3 nucleotides are TGTGCCAGTAGCGATCTACAGGGGGGGGGACGTAGGAGCCAGCCCCAGCATTTT. Using reference TRBV19 and TRBJ1-5 for the parts outside the CDR3, the full variable domain is DGGITQSPKYLFRKEGQNVTLSCEQNLNHDAMYWYRQDPGQGLRLIYYSQIVNDFQKGDIAEGYSVSREKKESFPLTVTSAQKNPTAFYLCASSDLQGGGRRSQPQHFGDGTRLSIL.

This chain links TRBV7-6 with TRBJ1-2; 9 bases align to TRBD1. This CDR3 spans 15 amino acids. The germline V gene encodes CDR1 SGHVS and CDR2 FNYEAQ. J gave up 6 bases and V 3 bases, and 8 bases lay outside the gene matches. Here the CDR3 DNA reads TGTGCCAGCAGCTTTATTGGGGACAGGGATCATGGCTACACCTTC. As protein: CASSFIGDRDHGYTF. Full variable domain (remainder filled in from reference TRBV7-6 and TRBJ1-2): GAGVSQSPRYKVTKRGQDVALRCDPISGHVSLYWYRQALGQGPEFLTYFNYEAQQDKSGLPNDRFSAERPEGSISTLTIQRTEQRDSAMYRCASSFIGDRDHGYTFGSGTRLTVV.

This chain joins TRBV24-1 and TRBJ1-1; D is perhaps TRBD1 (6 bases). This CDR3 region has 13 residues. Germline lookup yields CDR1 KGHDR and CDR2 SFDVKD. V was cut by 6 bases and J by 4 bases, with 11 bases left in between. The CDR3 DNA reads TGTGCCACCAGTCGAACAGGGTTCACTGAAGCTTTCTTT. Amino acid sequence: CATSRTGFTEAFF.

The chain joins TRBV5-4 to TRBJ2-7, with D perhaps matching TRBD1 (6 bases). The germline CDR1 and CDR2 sequences are SGHNT and YYREEE (reference sequence). This CDR3 region has 14 residues. Trimming removed 3 bases at V and 3 bases at J, with 13 bases between. CDR3 protein: CASSSLGRGYEQYF. As DNA, the CDR3 is TGTGCCAGCAGCTCTCTTGGCAGGGGCTACGAGCAGTACTTC.

This clone came up a few times. This chain connects TRBV11-2 to TRBJ2-2; a weak D match, TRBD2 (6 bases). Germline V CDR1 and CDR2: SGHAT, FQNNGV. V was cut by 1 base and J by 7 bases, with 10 bases left in between. CDR3 length equals 14 residues. The CDR3 loop reads CASSLGGDIGELFF. Here the CDR3 DNA reads TGTGCCAGCAGCTTAGGGGGGGATATCGGGGAGCTGTTTTTT.

The V gene is TRBV11-2, the J gene TRBJ1-4, with 10 bases that match TRBD1. Germline V CDR1 and CDR2: SGHAT, FQNNGV. The CDR3 length is 15 residues. The trim removed 3 bases at V and 6 bases at J, leaving 4 bases unmatched. CDR3 nucleotide sequence: TGTGCCAGCAGCTTCGGGGGGACAGGGGATGAAAAACTGTTTTTT. Translation: CASSFGGTGDEKLFF.

The chain employs TRBV2 and TRBJ2-5, with 11 bases fitting TRBD2. The ends lost 6 bases at V and 4 bases at J; junction bases unmatched: 7. This CDR3 region has 15 residues. Germline V CDR1 and CDR2: SNHLY, FYNNEI. In DNA form, the CDR3 reads TGTGCCAGCAGCTTGACTAGCGGGGTGGGAGAGACCCAGTACTTC. Its protein product is CASSLTSGVGETQYF.

This chain joins TRBV6-5 and TRBJ1-2; TRBD1 might be the D (5 bases). The germline V gene encodes CDR1 MNHEY and CDR2 SVGAGI. The CDR3 length is 14 residues. Trimming stripped 9 bases from V and 4 bases from J, with 18 bases between. CDR3 sequence reads: CASIYIPQGYGYTF. The CDR3 nucleotides read TGTGCCAGTATATATATACCCCAGGGCTATGGCTACACCTTC.

This rearrangement joins TRBV27 to TRBJ2-7; 8 positions match TRBD1. Per the germline V gene, CDR1 is MNHEY and CDR2 is SMNVEV (reference sequence). CDR3 length: 12 amino acids. Trimming removed 10 bases from V and 2 bases from J; junction bases left unmatched: 4. The CDR3 DNA sequence: TGTGCCATCGGGACAGGTGCCTACGAGCAGTACTTC. Protein product: CAIGTGAYEQYF.

The CDR3 region is CASSLKSRGQDTEAFF. Written as DNA, the CDR3 is TGTGCCAGCAGCTTAAAGTCGAGGGGGCAAGACACTGAAGCTTTCTTT. The V and J genes are TRBV11-2 and TRBJ1-1; TRBD1 matches at 7 bases. Germline V gene sequence: CDR1 SGHAT, CDR2 FQNNGV. The length of the CDR3 is 16 residues. The V and J ends lost 2 bases and 3 bases, in that order; junction bases with no gene match: 9.

This clone was counted once. The chain has TRBV19 and TRBJ1-5; possibly TRBD1 for D (5 bases). The V gene lost 3 bases and the J gene lost 2 bases, with 17 bases spanning the gap. In germline, CDR1 is LNHDA, CDR2 SQIVND (reference sequence). CDR3 length: 17 amino acids. CDR3 amino acids: CASSIPPAGRGNQPQHF. DNA for the CDR3: TGTGCCAGTAGTATCCCTCCGGCGGGGCGCGGCAATCAGCCCCAGCATTTT.

There are a few counts of this clone. CDR3 protein: CASSNQVDQPQHF. The CDR3 DNA reads TGTGCCAGTAGTAACCAGGTAGACCAGCCCCAGCATTTT. The rearrangement joins TRBV19 to TRBJ1-5; no clear D gene. The CDR3 has 13 residues. Germline CDR1 LNHDA, CDR2 SQIVND (reference sequence). V was pared by 4 bases and J by 7 bases, with 11 bases between.